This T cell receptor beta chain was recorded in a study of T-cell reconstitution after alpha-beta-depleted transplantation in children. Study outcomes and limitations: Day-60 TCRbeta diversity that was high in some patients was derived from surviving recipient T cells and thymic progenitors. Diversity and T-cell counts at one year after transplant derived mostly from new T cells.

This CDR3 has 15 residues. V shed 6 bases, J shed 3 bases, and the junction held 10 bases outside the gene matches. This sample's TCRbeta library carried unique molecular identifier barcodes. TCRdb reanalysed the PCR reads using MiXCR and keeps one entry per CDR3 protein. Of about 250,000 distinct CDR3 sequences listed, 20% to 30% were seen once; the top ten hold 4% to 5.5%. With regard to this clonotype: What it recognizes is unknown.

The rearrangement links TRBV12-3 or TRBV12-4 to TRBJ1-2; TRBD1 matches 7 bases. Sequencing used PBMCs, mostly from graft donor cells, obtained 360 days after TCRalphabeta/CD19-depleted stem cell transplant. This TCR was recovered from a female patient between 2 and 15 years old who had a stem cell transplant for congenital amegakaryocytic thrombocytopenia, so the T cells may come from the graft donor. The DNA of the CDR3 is TGTGCCAGCAGCCCTCAAGGGGGCGGATACTATGGCTACACCTTC. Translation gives CASSPQGGGYYGYTF.